This TCR beta chain was recovered during a study of Graves' ophthalmopathy and Graves' hyperthyroidism. The study's findings and limits: Sensitivity reached roughly 88% and specificity roughly 82% for a 13-signature model separating ophthalmopathy from stable hyperthyroidism.

This clonotype came up many times. The antigen is undetermined. The study recruited hyperthyroidism patients aged 18 to 65 who were newly diagnosed, under 2 months' duration. This CDR3 has 14 amino acids. CDR1 and CDR2 from the germline V gene are SGHDN and FVKESK. Deletions cut 2 bases from V and 8 bases from J, with 13 bases between. RNA transcripts were the template, and TCR beta CDR3 regions were amplified from them. HTBI primers were used in a first-round RT-PCR, which preceded a second-round multiplex PCR. Each CDR3 protein is one row after TCRdb ran MiXCR on the multiplex PCR reads. The sample carries hundreds of thousands of distinct CDR3 sequences, 22% recorded once.

The chain links TRBV14 to TRBJ1-3; D may be TRBD1 (6 bases). The sequence was collected from a young woman with stable Graves' hyperthyroidism. Some clones in this sample may be carry-over from other donors' samples. Sequencing input: peripheral blood. CDR3 nucleotides: TGTGCCAGCAGCCAATTGTGGGGGCGAGACACCATATATTTT. Its protein is CASSQLWGRDTIYF. Drawing the rest from reference TRBV14 and TRBJ1-3, the complete variable domain is EAGVTQFPSHSVIEKGQTVTLRCDPISGHDNLYWYRRVMGKEIKFLLHFVKESKQDESGMPNNRFLAERTGGTYSTLKVQPAELEDSGVYFCASSQLWGRDTIYFGEGSWLTVV.